This T cell receptor (beta chain) was identified during a study of blood T cell repertoires in COVID-19. Study at large: The origin of the acute and convalescent COVID-19 samples was the United States, Italy and Spain.

Germline V gene data show CDR1 as SQVTM and CDR2 as ANQGSEA. The V gene end was trimmed by 4 bases and the J gene end by 4 bases; junction bases not matched to a gene: 6. This CDR3 has 13 residues. Under the authors' procedure: It was from reference gene primer amplification that nucleated cell counts were estimated. Some clones are missing from TCRdb's copy, which holds only in-frame ones; the method was immunoSEQ multiplex PCR. For V, J and clone size, that table is used; D and trimming come from the DNA. Altogether under 250,000 clones are present, roughly 80% being singletons, with the ten largest covering 2% to 3%.

The TCR sequence derives from a woman aged 70-85 years with active or convalescent COVID-19. The sample comprised peripheral blood. This chain connects TRBV29-1 to TRBJ2-7; 8 bases are a match to TRBD2. The CDR3 bases are TGCAGCGTTGTAATAGCGGGAAGGTACGAGCAGTACTTC. Translation: CSVVIAGRYEQYF.